The present entry profiles one T cell receptor beta chain with its context. It has no known antigen specificity. Per-nucleotide qualities are absent, and no much larger clonotype sits a single base away. TCRbeta CDR3 regions were amplified from genomic DNA using the immunoSEQ Assay, a bias-controlled multiplex PCR. As for the original processing: Within the assay, amplification of reference gene primers was used to estimate how many nucleated cells each sample contained. Sequence reads were collapsed and filtered to measure the absolute abundance of every unique TCRbeta CDR3 rearrangement. Productive Simpson clonality was computed per sample as the square root of Simpson's diversity index over productive rearrangements. TCRdb provides this immuneACCESS table in a form limited to in-frame rearrangements. Some clones are lacking; in checked studies, under half of them reflect an unresolved V gene, and why the rest are absent is not known. V, J and clone size are those of that table, while D and trimming were read from the DNA. Here the sample has roughly 180,000 clones; more than 70% occur a single time. Approximately 18% of the sample goes to the ten largest clones.

V is cut by 4 bases and J by 0 bases, and the space between the germline ends is 6 bases. Sequences MDHEN (CDR1) and SYDVKM (CDR2) are obtained from the germline V gene. Including cysteine and phenylalanine, the CDR3 has 14 amino acids. Here the CDR3 DNA is all that survives: 42 bases in frame from base 1. The data stem from a study of blood T cell repertoires in COVID-19 (dated by TCRdb to 2018 to 2021). In the study overall: The collaborator samples originated in the United States, Italy and Spain and spanned the acute and convalescent phases of COVID-19. Where HLA class I and class II types were available, the types were taken from metadata supplied by the sample provider, not from assay-based typing. Samples came from the ongoing ImmuneRACE study (first 160 participants) plus 1,254 subjects from 6 global collaborators. The repertoires were released in a freely available public database meant as a resource for research on the immune response to SARS-CoV-2. Subjects who had been exposed to COVID-19, were actively infected with it, or had recovered from it provided the deeply sampled blood TCRbeta repertoires that made up the dataset. The prospective study material was composed of cDNA or gDNA derived from T cells, B-cell-depleted T cells, or PBMCs. A de-identified subject ID, COVID-19 status, age in years and sex were almost always included in the sample metadata. Broad study findings and their caveats: The amount of clinical and demographic metadata varied by source and participant and was provided uncurated.

In the prospective study, participants were about 18 to 95 years old, resided in fewer than 25 geographic areas of the United States, and were enrolled through a virtual design. In the prospective study, cohorts were assigned on the basis of participant-reported clinical history obtained from a screening survey and a study questionnaire. Recovered participants in ImmuneRACE Cohort 3 were defined as having two consecutive negative NP/OP PCR tests, clearance from a healthcare professional, or resolution of symptoms. In the prospective study, mobile phlebotomists collected whole blood, serum and a nasopharyngeal or oropharyngeal swab from each participant. Over a roughly 2-month period, participants in the prospective study had the option of providing additional blood draws and questionnaires. Before DNA extraction, blood samples from the prospective study were shipped at room temperature or frozen.

This receptor was taken from a man between 60 and 75 years old who had recovered from COVID-19. The chain joins TRBV28 to TRBJ1-4; TRBD1 might be the D gene, on 5 matching bases. The source material was PBMCs or T cells enriched from blood (not recorded which). The bases read TGTGCCAGCAGTTCGACAGCAACTAATGAAAAACTGTTTTTT. Translated, this gives CASSSTATNEKLFF.